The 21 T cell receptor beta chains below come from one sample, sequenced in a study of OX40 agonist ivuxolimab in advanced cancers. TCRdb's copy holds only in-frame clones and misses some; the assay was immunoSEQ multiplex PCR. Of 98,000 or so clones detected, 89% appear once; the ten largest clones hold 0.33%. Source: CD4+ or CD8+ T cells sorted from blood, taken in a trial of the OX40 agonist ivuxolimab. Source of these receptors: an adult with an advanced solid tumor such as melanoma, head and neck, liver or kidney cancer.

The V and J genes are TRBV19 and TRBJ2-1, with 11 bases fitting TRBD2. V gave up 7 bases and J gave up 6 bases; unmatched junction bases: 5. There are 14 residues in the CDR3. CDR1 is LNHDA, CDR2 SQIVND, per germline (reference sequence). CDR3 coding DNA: TGTGCCAGTACTGTAGCGGGAGGGATCAATGAGCAGTTCTTC. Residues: CASTVAGGINEQFF.

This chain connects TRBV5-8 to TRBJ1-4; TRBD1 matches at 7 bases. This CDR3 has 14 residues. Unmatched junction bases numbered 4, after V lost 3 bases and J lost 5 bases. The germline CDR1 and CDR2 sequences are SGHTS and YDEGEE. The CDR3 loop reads CASSWGQQNEKLFF. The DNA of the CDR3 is TGTGCCAGCAGCTGGGGACAGCAGAATGAAAAACTGTTTTTT.

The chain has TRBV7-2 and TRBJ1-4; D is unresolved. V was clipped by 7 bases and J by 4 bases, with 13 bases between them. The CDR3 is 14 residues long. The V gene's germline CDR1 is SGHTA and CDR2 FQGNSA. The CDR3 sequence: CASTLGSYNEKLFF. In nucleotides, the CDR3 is TGTGCCAGCACCCTCGGTAGTTATAATGAAAAACTGTTTTTT. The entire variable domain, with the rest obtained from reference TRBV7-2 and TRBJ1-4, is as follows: GAGVSQSPSNKVTEKGKDVELRCDPISGHTALYWYRQSLGQGLEFLIYFQGNSAPDKSGLPSDRFSAERTGGSVSTLTIQRTQQEDSAVYLCASTLGSYNEKLFFGSGTQLSVL.

CDR3 sequence: CASRPGQGATGANVLTF. For the CDR3, the DNA is TGTGCCAGCAGACCTGGACAGGGGGCTACAGGGGCCAACGTCCTGACTTTC. The chain joins TRBV28 to TRBJ2-6, with 11 bases that match TRBD1. The junction had 8 bases not matched to a gene; V was cut back by 6 bases and J by 4 bases. The length of the CDR3 is 17 residues. Germline CDR1 MDHEN, CDR2 SYDVKM.

The CDR3 reads CASGVERGSRNTGELFF. DNA for the CDR3: TGTGCTAGTGGTGTGGAAAGGGGCAGCCGAAACACCGGGGAGCTGTTTTTT. The genes are TRBV12-5 and TRBJ2-2; weak D call: TRBD1 (5 bases). This CDR3 contains 17 residues. The V and J ends lost 5 bases and 2 bases respectively, with 18 bases between them. Germline V CDR1 and CDR2: LGHNT, FRNRAP.

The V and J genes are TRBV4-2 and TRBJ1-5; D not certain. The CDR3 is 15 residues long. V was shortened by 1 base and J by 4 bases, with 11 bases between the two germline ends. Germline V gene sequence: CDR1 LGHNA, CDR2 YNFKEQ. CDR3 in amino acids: CASSQGRQENQPQHF. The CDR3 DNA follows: TGTGCCAGCAGCCAAGGGAGGCAGGAGAATCAGCCCCAGCATTTT.

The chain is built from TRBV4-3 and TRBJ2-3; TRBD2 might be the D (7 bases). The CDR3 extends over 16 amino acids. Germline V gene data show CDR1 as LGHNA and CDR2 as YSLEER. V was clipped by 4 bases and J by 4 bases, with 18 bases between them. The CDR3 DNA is TGCGCCAGCAGCCCGCGACGGGGGGCGGGATCAGATACGCAGTATTTT. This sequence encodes CASSPRRGAGSDTQYF.

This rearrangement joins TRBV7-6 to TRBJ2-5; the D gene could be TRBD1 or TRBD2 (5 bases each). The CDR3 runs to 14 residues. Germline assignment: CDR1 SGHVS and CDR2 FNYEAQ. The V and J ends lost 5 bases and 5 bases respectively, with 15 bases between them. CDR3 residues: CASSGDWGSETQYF. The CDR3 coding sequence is TGTGCCAGCAGCGGGGATTGGGGGAGTGAGACCCAGTACTTC.

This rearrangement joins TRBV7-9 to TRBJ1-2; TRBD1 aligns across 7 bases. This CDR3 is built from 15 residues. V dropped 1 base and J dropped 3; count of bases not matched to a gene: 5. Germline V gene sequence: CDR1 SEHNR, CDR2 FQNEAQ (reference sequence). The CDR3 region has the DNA TGTGCCAGCAGCTTAGGCCTAGGGACAGACTATGGCTACACCTTC. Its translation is CASSLGLGTDYGYTF. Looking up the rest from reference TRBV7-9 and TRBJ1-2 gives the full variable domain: DTGVSQNPRHKITKRGQNVTFRCDPISEHNRLYWYRQTLGQGPEFLTYFQNEAQLEKSRLLSDRFSAERPKGSFSTLEIQRTEQGDSAMYLCASSLGLGTDYGYTFGSGTRLTVV.

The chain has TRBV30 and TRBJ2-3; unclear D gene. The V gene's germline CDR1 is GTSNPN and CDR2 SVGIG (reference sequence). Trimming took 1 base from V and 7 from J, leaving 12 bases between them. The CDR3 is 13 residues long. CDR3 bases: TGTGCCTGGAGTGCCCGACTGTCTAATACGCAGTATTTT. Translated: CAWSARLSNTQYF.

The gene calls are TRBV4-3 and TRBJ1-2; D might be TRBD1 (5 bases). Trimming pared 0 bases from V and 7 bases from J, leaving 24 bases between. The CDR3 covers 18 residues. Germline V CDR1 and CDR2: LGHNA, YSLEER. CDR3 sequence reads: CASSQDLVTGIVRSGYTF. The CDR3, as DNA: TGCGCCAGCAGCCAAGATCTCGTTACAGGCATCGTTCGTAGTGGCTACACCTTC.

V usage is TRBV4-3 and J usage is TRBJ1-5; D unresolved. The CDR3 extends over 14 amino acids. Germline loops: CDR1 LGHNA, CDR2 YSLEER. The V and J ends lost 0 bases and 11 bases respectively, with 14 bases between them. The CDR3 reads CASSQDWVTRTQHF. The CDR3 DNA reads TGCGCCAGCAGCCAAGATTGGGTCACCAGGACCCAGCATTTT.

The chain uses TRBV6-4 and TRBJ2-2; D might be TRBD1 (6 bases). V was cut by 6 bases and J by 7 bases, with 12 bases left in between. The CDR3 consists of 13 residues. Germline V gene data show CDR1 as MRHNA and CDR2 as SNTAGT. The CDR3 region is CASRPQGVGELFF. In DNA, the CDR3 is TGTGCCAGCAGGCCACAGGGCGTCGGGGAGCTGTTTTTT.

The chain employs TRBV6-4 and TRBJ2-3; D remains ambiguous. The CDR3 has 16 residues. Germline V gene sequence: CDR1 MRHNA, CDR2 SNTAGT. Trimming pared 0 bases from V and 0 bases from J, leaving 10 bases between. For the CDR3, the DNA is TGTGCCAGCAGTGACTCTCCAGTCGCAAGCACAGATACGCAGTATTTT. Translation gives CASSDSPVASTDTQYF.

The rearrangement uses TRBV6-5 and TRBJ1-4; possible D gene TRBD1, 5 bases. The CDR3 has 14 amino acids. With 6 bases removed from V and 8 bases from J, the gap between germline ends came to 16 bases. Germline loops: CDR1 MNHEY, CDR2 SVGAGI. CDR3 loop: CASSPGGESEKLFF. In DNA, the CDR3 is TGTGCCAGCAGCCCGGGGGGGGAAAGCGAAAAACTGTTTTTT.

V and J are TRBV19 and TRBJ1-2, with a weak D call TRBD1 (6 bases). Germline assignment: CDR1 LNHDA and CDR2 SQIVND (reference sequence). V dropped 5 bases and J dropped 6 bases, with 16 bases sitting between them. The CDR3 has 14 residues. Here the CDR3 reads CASSPRQAIDGYTF. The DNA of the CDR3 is TGTGCCAGTAGTCCCCGACAGGCGATAGATGGCTACACCTTC.

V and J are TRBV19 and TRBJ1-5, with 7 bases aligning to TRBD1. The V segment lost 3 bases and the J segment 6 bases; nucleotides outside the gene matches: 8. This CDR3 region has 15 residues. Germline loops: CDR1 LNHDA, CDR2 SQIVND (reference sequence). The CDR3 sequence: CASSIFEGGSQPQHF. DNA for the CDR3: TGTGCCAGTAGTATCTTCGAAGGGGGCAGTCAGCCCCAGCATTTT.

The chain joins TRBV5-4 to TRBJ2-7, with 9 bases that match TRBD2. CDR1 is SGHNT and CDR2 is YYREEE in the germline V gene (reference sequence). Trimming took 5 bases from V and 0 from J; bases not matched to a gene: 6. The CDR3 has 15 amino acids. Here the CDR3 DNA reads TGTGCCAGCAGACCAGGACTAGCGTACTCCTACGAGCAGTACTTC. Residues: CASRPGLAYSYEQYF.

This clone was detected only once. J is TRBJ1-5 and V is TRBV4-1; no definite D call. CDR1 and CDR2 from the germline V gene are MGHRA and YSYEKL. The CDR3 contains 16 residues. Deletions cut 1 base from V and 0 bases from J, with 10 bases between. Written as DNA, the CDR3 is TGCGCCAGCAGCCAAGGGCAGACACTTAGCAATCAGCCCCAGCATTTT. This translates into CASSQGQTLSNQPQHF.

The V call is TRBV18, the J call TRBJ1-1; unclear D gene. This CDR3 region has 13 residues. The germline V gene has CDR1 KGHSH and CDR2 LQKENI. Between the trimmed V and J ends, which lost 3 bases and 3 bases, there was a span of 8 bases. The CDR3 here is CASSPRPDTEAFF. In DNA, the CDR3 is TGTGCCAGCTCACCCCGACCGGACACTGAAGCTTTCTTT.

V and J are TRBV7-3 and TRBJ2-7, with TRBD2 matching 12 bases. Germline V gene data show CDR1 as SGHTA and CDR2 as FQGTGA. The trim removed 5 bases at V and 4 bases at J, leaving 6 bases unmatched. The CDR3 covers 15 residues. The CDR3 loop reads CASSPTSGSTYEQYF. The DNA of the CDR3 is TGTGCCAGCAGCCCGACTAGCGGGAGTACGTACGAGCAGTACTTC.